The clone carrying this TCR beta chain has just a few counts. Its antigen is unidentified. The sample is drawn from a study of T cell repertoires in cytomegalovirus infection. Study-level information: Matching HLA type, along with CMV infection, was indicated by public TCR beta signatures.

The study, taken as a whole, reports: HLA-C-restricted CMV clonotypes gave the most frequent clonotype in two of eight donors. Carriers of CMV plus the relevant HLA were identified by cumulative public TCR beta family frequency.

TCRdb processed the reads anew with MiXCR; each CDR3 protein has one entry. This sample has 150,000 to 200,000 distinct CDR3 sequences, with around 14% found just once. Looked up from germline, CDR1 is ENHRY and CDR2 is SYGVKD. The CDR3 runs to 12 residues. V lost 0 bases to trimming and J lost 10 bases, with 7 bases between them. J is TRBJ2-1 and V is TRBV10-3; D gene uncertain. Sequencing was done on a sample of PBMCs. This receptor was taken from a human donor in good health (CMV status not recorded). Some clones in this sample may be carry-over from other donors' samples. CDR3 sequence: CAISESIREQFF. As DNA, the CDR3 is TGTGCCATCAGTGAGTCGATACGGGAGCAGTTCTTC.